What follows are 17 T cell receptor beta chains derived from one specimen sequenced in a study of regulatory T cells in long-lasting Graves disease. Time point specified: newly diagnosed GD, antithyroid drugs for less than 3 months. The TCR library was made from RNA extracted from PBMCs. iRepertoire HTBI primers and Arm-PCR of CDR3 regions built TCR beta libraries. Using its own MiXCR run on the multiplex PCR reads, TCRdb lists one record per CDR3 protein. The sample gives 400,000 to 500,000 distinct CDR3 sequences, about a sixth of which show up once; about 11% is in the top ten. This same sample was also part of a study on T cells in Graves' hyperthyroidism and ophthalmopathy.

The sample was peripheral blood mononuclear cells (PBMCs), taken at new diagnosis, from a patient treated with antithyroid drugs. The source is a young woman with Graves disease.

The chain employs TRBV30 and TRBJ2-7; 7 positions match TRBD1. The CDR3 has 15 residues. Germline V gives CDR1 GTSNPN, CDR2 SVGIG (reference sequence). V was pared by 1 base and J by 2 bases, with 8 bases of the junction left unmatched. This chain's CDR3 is CAWSDRPGQPYEQYF. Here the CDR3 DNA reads TGTGCCTGGAGTGACAGGCCGGGACAGCCCTACGAGCAGTACTTC.

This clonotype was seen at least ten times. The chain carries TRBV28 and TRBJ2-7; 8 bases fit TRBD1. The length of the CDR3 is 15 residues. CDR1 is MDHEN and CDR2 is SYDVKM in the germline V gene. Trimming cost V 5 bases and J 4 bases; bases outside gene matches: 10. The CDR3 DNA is TGTGCCAGCAGTCCCGGACAGGGCCATTGGTACGAGCAGTACTTC. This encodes CASSPGQGHWYEQYF.

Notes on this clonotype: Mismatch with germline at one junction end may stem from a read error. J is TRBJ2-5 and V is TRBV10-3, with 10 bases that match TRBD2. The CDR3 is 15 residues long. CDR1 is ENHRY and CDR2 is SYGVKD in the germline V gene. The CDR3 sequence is CASSTPLAGQETQYF. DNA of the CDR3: TGTGCCAGCAGTACACCACTAGCGGGGCAAGAGACCCAGTACTTC.

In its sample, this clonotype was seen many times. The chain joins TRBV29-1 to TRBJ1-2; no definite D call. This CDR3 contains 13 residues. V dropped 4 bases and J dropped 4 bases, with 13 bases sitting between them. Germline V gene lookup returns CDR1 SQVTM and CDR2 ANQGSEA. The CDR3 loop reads CSVAEGPGYGYTF. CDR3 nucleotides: TGCAGCGTTGCGGAAGGGCCTGGCTATGGCTACACCTTC.

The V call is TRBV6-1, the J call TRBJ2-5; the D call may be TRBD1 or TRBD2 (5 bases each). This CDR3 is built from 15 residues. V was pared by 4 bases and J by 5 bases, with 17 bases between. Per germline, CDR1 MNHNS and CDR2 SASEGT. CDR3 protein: CASSGMHRRDETQYF. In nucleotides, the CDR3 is TGTGCCAGCAGTGGAATGCATCGCCGGGACGAGACCCAGTACTTC.

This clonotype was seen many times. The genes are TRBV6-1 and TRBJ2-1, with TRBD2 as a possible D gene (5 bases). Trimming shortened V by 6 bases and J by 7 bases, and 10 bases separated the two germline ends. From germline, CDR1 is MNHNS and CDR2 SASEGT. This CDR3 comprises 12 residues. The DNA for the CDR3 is TGTGCCAGCAGACGGGAAGTTAATGAGCAGTTCTTC. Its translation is CASRREVNEQFF.

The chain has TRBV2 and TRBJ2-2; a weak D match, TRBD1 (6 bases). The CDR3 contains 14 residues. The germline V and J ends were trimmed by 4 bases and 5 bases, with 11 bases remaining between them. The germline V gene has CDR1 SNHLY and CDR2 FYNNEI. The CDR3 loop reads CASSVTGRTGELFF. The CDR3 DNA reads TGTGCCAGCAGTGTAACAGGGCGGACCGGGGAGCTGTTTTTT.

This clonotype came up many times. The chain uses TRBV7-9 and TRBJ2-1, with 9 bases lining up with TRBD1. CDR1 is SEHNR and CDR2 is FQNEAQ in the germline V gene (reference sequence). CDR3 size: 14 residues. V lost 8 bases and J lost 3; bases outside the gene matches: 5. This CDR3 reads CASDGQGFYNEQFF. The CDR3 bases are TGTGCCAGCGACGGACAGGGGTTCTACAATGAGCAGTTCTTC.

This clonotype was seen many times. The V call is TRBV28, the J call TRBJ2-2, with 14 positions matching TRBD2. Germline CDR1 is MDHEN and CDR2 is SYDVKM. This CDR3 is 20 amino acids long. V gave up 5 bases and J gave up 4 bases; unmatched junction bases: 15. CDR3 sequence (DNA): TGTGCCAGCAGTACGGCCGCCGGGACTAGCGGGAGAGCGGGCACCGGGGAGCTGTTTTTT. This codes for CASSTAAGTSGRAGTGELFF.

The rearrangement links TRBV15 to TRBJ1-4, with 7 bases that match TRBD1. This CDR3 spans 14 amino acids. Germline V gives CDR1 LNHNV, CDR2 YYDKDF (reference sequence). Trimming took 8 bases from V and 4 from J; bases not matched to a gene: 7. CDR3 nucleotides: TGTGCCACCGGACCCCGGGACAGTAATGAAAAACTGTTTTTT. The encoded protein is CATGPRDSNEKLFF.

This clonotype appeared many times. The CDR3 reads CASSPKSGTLHEQYF. The CDR3 nucleotides are TGTGCCAGCTCACCAAAAAGCGGGACCCTCCACGAGCAGTACTTC. The rearrangement uses TRBV18 and TRBJ2-7, with TRBD2 identical over 7 bases. The CDR3 extends over 15 amino acids. The V and J ends lost 2 bases and 5 bases, in that order; junction bases with no gene match: 9. Germline CDR1 KGHSH, CDR2 LQKENI.

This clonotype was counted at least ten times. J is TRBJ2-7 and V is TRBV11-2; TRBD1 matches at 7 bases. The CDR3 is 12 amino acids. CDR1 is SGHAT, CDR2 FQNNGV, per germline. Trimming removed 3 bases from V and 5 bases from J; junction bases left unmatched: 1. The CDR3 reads CASSFDRDEQYF. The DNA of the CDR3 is TGTGCCAGCAGCTTCGACAGGGACGAGCAGTACTTC.

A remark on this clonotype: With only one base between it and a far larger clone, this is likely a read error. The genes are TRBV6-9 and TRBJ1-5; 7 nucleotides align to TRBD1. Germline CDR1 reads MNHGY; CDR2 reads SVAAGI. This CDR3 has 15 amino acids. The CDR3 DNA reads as TGTGCCAGCAGTTACTTCGGACAGGACAATCAGCGCCAGCATTTT. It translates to CASSYFGQDNQRQHF.

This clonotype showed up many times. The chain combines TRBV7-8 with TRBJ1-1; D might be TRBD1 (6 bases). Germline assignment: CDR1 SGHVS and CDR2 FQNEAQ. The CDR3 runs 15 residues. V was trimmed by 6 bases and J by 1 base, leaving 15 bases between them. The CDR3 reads CASSSPQGKNTEAFF. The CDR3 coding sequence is TGTGCCAGCAGTTCTCCACAGGGCAAGAACACTGAAGCTTTCTTT. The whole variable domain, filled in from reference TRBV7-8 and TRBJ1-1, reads GAGVSQSPRYKVAKRGQDVALRCDPISGHVSLFWYQQALGQGPEFLTYFQNEAQLDKSGLPSDRFFAERPEGSVSTLKIQRTQQEDSAVYLCASSSPQGKNTEAFFGQGTRLTVV.

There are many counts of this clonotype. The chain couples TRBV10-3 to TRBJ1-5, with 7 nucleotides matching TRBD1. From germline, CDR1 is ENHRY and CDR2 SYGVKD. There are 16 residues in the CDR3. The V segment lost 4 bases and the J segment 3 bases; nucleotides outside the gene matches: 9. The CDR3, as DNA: TGTGCCATCAGTGGAGGTTCGACAGGGATCAATCAGCCCCAGCATTTT. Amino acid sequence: CAISGGSTGINQPQHF.

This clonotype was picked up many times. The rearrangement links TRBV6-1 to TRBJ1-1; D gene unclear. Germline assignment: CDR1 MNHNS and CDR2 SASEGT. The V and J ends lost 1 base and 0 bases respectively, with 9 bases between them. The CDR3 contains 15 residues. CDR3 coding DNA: TGTGCCAGCAGTGAAGGGAACAGAGTGAACACTGAAGCTTTCTTT. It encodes CASSEGNRVNTEAFF.

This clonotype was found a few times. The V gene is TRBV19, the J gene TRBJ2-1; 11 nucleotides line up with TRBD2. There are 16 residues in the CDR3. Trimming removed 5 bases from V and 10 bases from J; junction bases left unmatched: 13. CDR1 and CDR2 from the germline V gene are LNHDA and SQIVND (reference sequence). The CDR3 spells CASSGIAGGEALEQFF. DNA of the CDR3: TGTGCCAGTAGTGGGATAGCGGGAGGGGAAGCATTAGAGCAGTTCTTC.